These 26 T cell receptor beta chains share one sample of origin, sequenced in a study of T-cell reconstitution after alpha-beta-depleted transplantation in children. A TCRbeta library incorporating unique molecular identifiers was prepared. Each CDR3 protein is one row after TCRdb ran MiXCR on the PCR reads. The data contain some 440,000 distinct CDR3 sequences, roughly 17% of them singletons. This specimen consisted of PBMCs, mostly from graft donor cells, obtained 360 days after TCRalphabeta/CD19-depleted stem cell transplant. These receptors were taken from a boy in the first two years of life who had a stem cell transplant for Wiskott-Aldrich syndrome, so the T cells may come from the graft donor.

The J gene is TRBJ2-3, the V gene TRBV20-1; D might be TRBD1 (5 bases). Trimming cost V 3 bases and J 1 base, with 11 bases left between them. CDR1 is DFQATT and CDR2 is SNEGSKA in the germline V gene (reference sequence). The CDR3 runs to 14 residues. This chain's CDR3 is CSARRTPRTDTQYF. The DNA for the CDR3 is TGCAGTGCTAGGAGGACACCCCGCACAGATACGCAGTATTTT.

The chain uses TRBV20-1 and TRBJ1-4; TRBD1 is a possible D gene (6 bases). The CDR3 loop spans 12 amino acids. V dropped 8 bases and J dropped 7 bases, with 14 bases sitting between them. CDR1 is DFQATT and CDR2 is SNEGSKA in the germline V gene (reference sequence). The CDR3 reads CSQRGTGEKLFF. CDR3 DNA sequence: TGCAGTCAAAGGGGGACGGGTGAAAAACTGTTTTTT.

This clonotype has just a few counts. The chain couples TRBV4-2 to TRBJ2-3; tentative D call: TRBD1 (6 bases). This CDR3 comprises 14 residues. Germline V gene lookup returns CDR1 LGHNA and CDR2 YNFKEQ. Trimming left V 1 base short and J 2 bases short, with 7 bases between. CDR3 nucleotides: TGTGCCAGCAGCCAAGGACAGGTCACAGATACGCAGTATTTT. Translation gives CASSQGQVTDTQYF.

The genes are TRBV10-3 and TRBJ2-1, with a possible D match to TRBD1 (6 bases). Trimming pared 4 bases from V and 4 bases from J, leaving 8 bases between. Germline CDR1 reads ENHRY; CDR2 reads SYGVKD. There are 13 residues in the CDR3. CDR3 coding DNA: TGTGCCATCAGTGGAGGACAGTACAATGAGCAGTTCTTC. It encodes CAISGGQYNEQFF.

The chain is built from TRBV29-1 and TRBJ1-2; D gene unclear. CDR3 length: 12 residues. V gave up 3 bases and J gave up 0 bases, with 5 bases separating them. Germline V gene data show CDR1 as SQVTM and CDR2 as ANQGSEA. The CDR3 nucleotides are TGCAGCGTTGACAGGACTAACTATGGCTACACCTTC. Protein: CSVDRTNYGYTF.

This clonotype was detected many times. The rearrangement links TRBV12-3 or TRBV12-4 to TRBJ2-2, with 8 bases matching TRBD2. Losses at the gene ends were 4 bases for V and 0 bases for J; bases not matched to a gene: 4. The CDR3 loop spans 16 amino acids. The CDR3 loop is CASSSSGLANTGELFF. As DNA, the CDR3 is TGTGCCAGCAGTTCCTCGGGACTAGCGAACACCGGGGAGCTGTTTTTT.

This clonotype was seen only a few times. The chain employs TRBV5-5 and TRBJ2-3; TRBD2 matches 8 bases. The trim removed 4 bases at V and 4 bases at J, leaving 8 bases unmatched. The CDR3 sequence is 15 residues long. Germline-derived CDR1 and CDR2 are SGHKS and YYEKEE (reference sequence). The CDR3 reads CASSPPGGRADTQYF. DNA for the CDR3: TGTGCCAGCAGCCCGCCGGGGGGGCGTGCAGATACGCAGTATTTT. Full variable domain (missing parts from reference TRBV5-5 and TRBJ2-3): DAGVTQSPTHLIKTRGQQVTLRCSPISGHKSVSWYQQVLGQGPQFIFQYYEKEERGRGNFPDRFSARQFPNYSSELNVNALLLGDSALYLCASSPPGGRADTQYFGPGTRLTVL.

The V call is TRBV28, the J call TRBJ2-3; no definite D call. V was pared by 2 bases and J by 0 bases, with 9 bases between. The length of the CDR3 is 15 residues. Germline loops: CDR1 MDHEN, CDR2 SYDVKM. CDR3 in amino acids: CASSLASISTDTQYF. CDR3 DNA sequence: TGTGCCAGCAGTTTAGCCAGTATTAGCACAGATACGCAGTATTTT.

There are a few counts of this clonotype. The chain links TRBV28 to TRBJ1-5, with 7 bases matching TRBD1. The CDR3 runs 13 residues. In germline, CDR1 is MDHEN, CDR2 SYDVKM. This CDR3 is CAVRDSLLEAQHF. CDR3 sequence (DNA): TGTGCAGTCCGGGACAGCCTTCTTGAGGCCCAGCATTTT. Combining the CDR3 with reference TRBV28 and TRBJ1-5 gives the whole variable domain DVKVTQSSRYLVKRTGEKVFLECVQDMDHENMFWYRQDPGLGLRLIYFSYDVKMKEKGDIPEGYSVSREKKERFSLILESASTNQTSMYLCAVRDSLLEAQHFGDGTRLSIL.

This clonotype was seen a few times. The V gene is TRBV9, the J gene TRBJ2-7; 11 bases fit TRBD2. CDR1 and CDR2 from the germline V gene are SGDLS and YYNGEE. V lost 4 bases, J lost 1 base, and 7 bases stayed unmatched. The CDR3 is 16 amino acids. The CDR3 DNA is TGTGCCAGCAGCTCCACTAGCGGGAGACGGTCCTACGAGCAGTACTTC. Residues: CASSSTSGRRSYEQYF.

The rearrangement links TRBV7-9 to TRBJ1-2, with a tentative D call TRBD1 (6 bases). Trimming pared 2 bases from V and 4 bases from J, leaving 14 bases between. The CDR3 loop spans 15 amino acids. Germline lookup yields CDR1 SEHNR and CDR2 FQNEAQ (reference sequence). CDR3 coding DNA: TGTGCCAGCAGCTTAAAACCACAGGGACTCTATGGCTACACCTTC. This codes for CASSLKPQGLYGYTF.

The CDR3 nucleotides are TGTGCCAGCAGTTCATACCCGGGGTACGAGCAGTACTTC. It yields the protein CASSSYPGYEQYF. The chain uses TRBV27 and TRBJ2-7; TRBD2 is a possible D gene (5 bases). Germline CDR1 MNHEY, CDR2 SMNVEV (reference sequence). Deletions cut 4 bases from V and 4 bases from J, with 11 bases between. The CDR3 has 13 residues.

This clonotype has more than one count but fewer than ten. J is TRBJ2-5 and V is TRBV6-1; D may be TRBD1 (6 bases). Germline CDR1 and CDR2: MNHNS and SASEGT. V lost 6 bases, J lost 6 bases, and 17 bases lay in between. The CDR3 loop spans 14 amino acids. CDR3 in DNA: TGTGCCAGCAGCCGGGACATCAATATGAAGACCCAGTACTTC. Protein: CASSRDINMKTQYF.

This clonotype appeared a few times. V usage is TRBV6-5 and J usage is TRBJ2-1, with D unresolved. Germline assignment: CDR1 MNHEY and CDR2 SVGAGI. This CDR3 is 11 amino acids long. V was clipped by 7 bases and J by 5 bases, with 6 bases between them. The CDR3 loop is CASIRNNEQFF. CDR3 coding DNA: TGTGCCAGCATTAGGAACAATGAGCAGTTCTTC.

The chain carries TRBV5-1 and TRBJ2-6; D is unclear. V shed 0 bases and J shed 0 bases, with 7 bases lying between them. This CDR3 is built from 16 residues. Germline values: CDR1 SGHRS, CDR2 YFSETQ. This CDR3 is CASSLVAASGANVLTF. As DNA, the CDR3 is TGCGCCAGCAGCTTGGTCGCGGCCTCTGGGGCCAACGTCCTGACTTTC.

The chain links TRBV16 to TRBJ1-5, with 7 bases identical to TRBD1. The CDR3 spans 14 residues. The germline gives CDR1 KGHSY, CDR2 FQNENV. The V and J ends lost 4 bases and 7 bases, in that order; junction bases with no gene match: 7. CDR3 DNA: TGTGCCAGCAGCCTACAGGGGTCCGGGCAGCCCCAGCATTTT. Amino acids: CASSLQGSGQPQHF.

This clonotype turned up a few times. The genes are TRBV5-1 and TRBJ2-7, with D uncertain. This CDR3 comprises 13 residues. V was trimmed by 4 bases and J by 1 base, leaving 9 bases between them. CDR1 and CDR2 from the germline V gene are SGHRS and YFSETQ. This CDR3 reads CASSKIGSYEQYF. In DNA, the CDR3 is TGCGCCAGCAGCAAAATCGGTTCCTACGAGCAGTACTTC. The full variable domain, in which reference TRBV5-1 and TRBJ2-7 provide the parts outside the CDR3, is KAGVTQTPRYLIKTRGQQVTLSCSPISGHRSVSWYQQTPGQGLQFLFEYFSETQRNKGNFPGRFSGRQFSNSRSEMNVSTLELGDSALYLCASSKIGSYEQYFGPGTRLTVT.

This rearrangement joins TRBV3-1 to TRBJ2-7; D gene ambiguous. V was pared by 2 bases and J by 3 bases, with 17 bases between. The CDR3 has 16 amino acids. Looked up from germline, CDR1 is LGHDT and CDR2 is YNNKEL (reference sequence). CDR3 sequence reads: CASSQFGSGYGYEQYF. In DNA form, the CDR3 reads TGTGCCAGCAGCCAATTCGGCTCCGGGTACGGCTACGAGCAGTACTTC.

This rearrangement joins TRBV4-2 to TRBJ2-5; the match to TRBD2 covers 11 bases. V lost 1 base to trimming and J lost 2 bases; unmatched junction nucleotides: 3. CDR1 and CDR2 from the germline V gene are LGHNA and YNFKEQ. The CDR3 has 16 amino acids. The CDR3 loop is CASSQGSSGGQETQYF. CDR3 coding DNA: TGTGCCAGCAGCCAAGGTTCTAGCGGGGGGCAAGAGACCCAGTACTTC.

This chain links TRBV12-3 or TRBV12-4 with TRBJ2-2, with 9 nucleotides matching TRBD2. With V trimmed by 6 bases and J by 6 bases, 14 bases remained unmatched. This CDR3 contains 17 residues. The CDR3 sequence: CASRTPRGAGGPGELFF. For the CDR3, the DNA is TGTGCCAGCAGGACCCCGAGGGGAGCGGGAGGACCCGGGGAGCTGTTTTTT.

In this sample, this clonotype turned up a few times. V and J are TRBV3-1 and TRBJ1-6; unclear D gene. CDR3 size: 13 residues. The germline V gene encodes CDR1 LGHDT and CDR2 YNNKEL (reference sequence). V was cut by 1 base and J by 8 bases, with 6 bases left in between. In DNA form, the CDR3 reads TGTGCCAGCAGCCAAGGTGTCGATTCACCCCTCCACTTT. This sequence encodes CASSQGVDSPLHF. Using reference TRBV3-1 and TRBJ1-6 for the parts outside the CDR3, the full variable domain is DTAVSQTPKYLVTQMGNDKSIKCEQNLGHDTMYWYKQDSKKFLKIMFSYNNKELIINETVPNRFSPKSPDKAHLNLHINSLELGDSAVYFCASSQGVDSPLHFGNGTRLTVT.

This sequence joins TRBV2 and TRBJ2-7; 11 nucleotides line up with TRBD1. CDR1 is SNHLY and CDR2 is FYNNEI in the germline V gene. The CDR3 length is 15 residues. V lost 6 bases to trimming and J lost 2 bases; unmatched junction nucleotides: 6. In DNA, the CDR3 is TGTGCCAGCAGGATTCCGGGACAGGGGGCCTACGAGCAGTACTTC. As protein: CASRIPGQGAYEQYF. Filled out from reference TRBV2 and TRBJ2-7, the complete variable domain reads EPEVTQTPSHQVTQMGQEVILRCVPISNHLYFYWYRQILGQKVEFLVSFYNNEISEKSEIFDDQFSVERPDGSNFTLKIRSTKLEDSAMYFCASRIPGQGAYEQYFGPGTRLTVT.

This clonotype turned up a few times. The chain employs TRBV28 and TRBJ1-1; D might be TRBD1 (5 bases). Germline V gene lookup returns CDR1 MDHEN and CDR2 SYDVKM. The V and J ends lost 3 bases and 5 bases respectively, with 16 bases between them. CDR3 length: 15 residues. CDR3 sequence: CASSFLVRGGTEAFF. The CDR3 region has the DNA TGTGCCAGCAGTTTCCTTGTGCGGGGCGGGACTGAAGCTTTCTTT.

The chain couples TRBV19 to TRBJ2-1; D perhaps matches TRBD1 (5 bases). The V end was cut by 3 bases, the J end by 4 bases, with 13 bases between. The CDR3 is made up of 15 amino acids. Germline V gene data show CDR1 as LNHDA and CDR2 as SQIVND (reference sequence). CDR3 sequence: CASSIQGVPYNEQFF. CDR3 sequence (DNA): TGTGCCAGTAGTATTCAAGGGGTCCCTTACAATGAGCAGTTCTTC.

A few counts support this clonotype. The genes are TRBV2 and TRBJ2-3; D gene uncertain. V was shortened by 3 bases and J by 4 bases, with 5 bases between the two germline ends. The CDR3 length is 12 residues. Germline CDR1 is SNHLY and CDR2 is FYNNEI. CDR3 loop: CASSEGPDTQYF. The DNA for the CDR3 is TGTGCCAGCAGTGAGGGTCCAGATACGCAGTATTTT.

This clonotype was recorded at least ten times. CDR3 DNA: TGTGCCAGCAGTATCTGGGGGGTTGATGCGAGGAATGAGCAGTTCTTC. This codes for CASSIWGVDARNEQFF. V gene TRBV12-3 or TRBV12-4 combines with J gene TRBJ2-1; TRBD2 might be the D (6 bases). V dropped 5 bases and J dropped 7 bases, with 21 bases sitting between them. The CDR3 sequence is 16 residues long.